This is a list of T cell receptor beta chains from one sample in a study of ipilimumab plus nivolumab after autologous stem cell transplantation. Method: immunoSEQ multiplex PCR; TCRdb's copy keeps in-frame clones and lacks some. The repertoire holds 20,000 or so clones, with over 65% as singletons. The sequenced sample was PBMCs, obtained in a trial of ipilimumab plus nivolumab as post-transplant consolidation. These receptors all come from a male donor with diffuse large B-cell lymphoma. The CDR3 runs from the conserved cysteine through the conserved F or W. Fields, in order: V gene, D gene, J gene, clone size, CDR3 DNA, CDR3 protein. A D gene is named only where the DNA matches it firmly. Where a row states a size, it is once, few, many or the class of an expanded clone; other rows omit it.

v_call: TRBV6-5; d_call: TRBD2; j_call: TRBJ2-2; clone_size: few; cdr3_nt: TGTGCCAGCAGTTACTCGGCGGGGGCGAACACCGGGGAGCTGTTTTTT; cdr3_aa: CASSYSAGANTGELFF
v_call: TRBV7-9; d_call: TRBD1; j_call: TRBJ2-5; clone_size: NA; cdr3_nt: TGTGCCAGCAGCTTGGGATGGGACAGTCAAGAGACCCAGTACTTC; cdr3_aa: CASSLGWDSQETQYF
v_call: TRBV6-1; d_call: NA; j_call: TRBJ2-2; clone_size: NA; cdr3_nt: TGTGCCAGCAAAGGACCGCCGAACACCGGGGAGCTGTTTTTT; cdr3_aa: CASKGPPNTGELFF
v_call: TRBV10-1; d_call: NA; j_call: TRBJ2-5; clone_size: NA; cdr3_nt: TGCGCCAGCAGTGACGGGTCTAGCGCCCGCCGTGAGACCCAGTACTTC; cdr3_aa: CASSDGSSARRETQYF
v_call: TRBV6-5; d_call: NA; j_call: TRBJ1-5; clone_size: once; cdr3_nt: TGTGCCAGCAGTCAGGGGTCGGTTGGGTGGCCCCAGCATTTT; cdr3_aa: CASSQGSVGWPQHF
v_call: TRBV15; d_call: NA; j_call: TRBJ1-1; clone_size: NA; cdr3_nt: TGTGCCACCAGCAGAGATCAAAGGACTGAAGCTTTCTTT; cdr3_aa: CATSRDQRTEAFF
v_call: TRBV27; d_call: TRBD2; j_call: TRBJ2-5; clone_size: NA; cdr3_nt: TGTGCCAGCAGTTTATCCGTTCTAGCGGGAGGAGAGACCCAGTACTTC; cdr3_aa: CASSLSVLAGGETQYF
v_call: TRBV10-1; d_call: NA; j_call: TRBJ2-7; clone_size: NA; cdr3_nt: TGCGCCAGCAGTGAGTCGATCAACAGGTACTACGAGCAGTACTTC; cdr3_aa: CASSESINRYYEQYF
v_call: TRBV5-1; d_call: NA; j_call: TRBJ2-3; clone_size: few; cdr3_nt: TGCGCCAGCAGCTCCGCCGCCACGAGGACAGATACGCAGTATTTT; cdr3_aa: CASSSAATRTDTQYF
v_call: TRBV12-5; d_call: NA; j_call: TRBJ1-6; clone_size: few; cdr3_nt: TGTGCTAGTGGTTTGGGGCACGGGGAGTCACCCCTCCACTTT; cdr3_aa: CASGLGHGESPLHF
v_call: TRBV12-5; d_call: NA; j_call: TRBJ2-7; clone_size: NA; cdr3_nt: TGTGCTAGTGGTTTGCGGACGACTTTCGAGCAGTACTTC; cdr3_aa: CASGLRTTFEQYF
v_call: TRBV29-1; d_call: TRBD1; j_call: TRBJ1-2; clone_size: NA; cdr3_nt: TGCAGCGTCCCCCCCTCAGGGGGTGGCTACACCTTC; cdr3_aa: CSVPPSGGGYTF
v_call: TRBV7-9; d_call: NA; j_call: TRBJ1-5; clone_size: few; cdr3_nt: TGTGCCAGCAGCACGGACAGCCCTTATCAGCCCCAGCATTTT; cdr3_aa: CASSTDSPYQPQHF
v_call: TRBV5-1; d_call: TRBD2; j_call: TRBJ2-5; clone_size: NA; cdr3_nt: TGCGCCAGCAGCTTGTTCCCTTCAGCGGGAGACGCGGAGACCCAGTACTTC; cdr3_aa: CASSLFPSAGDAETQYF
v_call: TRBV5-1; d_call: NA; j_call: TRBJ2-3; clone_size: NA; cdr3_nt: TGCGCCAGCTCCCCCGGGGGCTACCACACAGATACGCAGTATTTT; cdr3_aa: CASSPGGYHTDTQYF
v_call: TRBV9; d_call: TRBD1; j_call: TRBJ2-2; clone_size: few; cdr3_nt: TGTGCCAGCAGCGCCGGGACAGGGACGTACACCGGGGAGCTGTTTTTT; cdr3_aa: CASSAGTGTYTGELFF
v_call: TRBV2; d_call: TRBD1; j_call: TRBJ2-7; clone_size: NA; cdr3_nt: TGTGCCAGCAAGGACAGGGACGGCGAGCAGTACTTC; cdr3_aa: CASKDRDGEQYF
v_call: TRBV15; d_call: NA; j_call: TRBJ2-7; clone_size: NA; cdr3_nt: TGTGCCACCAGTCCCGAGACGTTCGCCTACGAGCAGTACTTC; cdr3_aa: CATSPETFAYEQYF